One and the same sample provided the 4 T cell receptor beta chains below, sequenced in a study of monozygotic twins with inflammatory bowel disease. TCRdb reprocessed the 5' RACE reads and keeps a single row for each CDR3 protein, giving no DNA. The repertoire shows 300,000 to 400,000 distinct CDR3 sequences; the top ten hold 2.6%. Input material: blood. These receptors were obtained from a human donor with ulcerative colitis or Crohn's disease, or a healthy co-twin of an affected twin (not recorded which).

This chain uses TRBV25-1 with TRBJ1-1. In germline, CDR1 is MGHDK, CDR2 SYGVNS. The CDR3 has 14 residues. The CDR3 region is CASSASQRNTEAFF.

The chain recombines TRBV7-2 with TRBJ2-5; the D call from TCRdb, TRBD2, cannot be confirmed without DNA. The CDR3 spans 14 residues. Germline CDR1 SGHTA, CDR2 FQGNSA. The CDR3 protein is CASSFRGPGETQYF.

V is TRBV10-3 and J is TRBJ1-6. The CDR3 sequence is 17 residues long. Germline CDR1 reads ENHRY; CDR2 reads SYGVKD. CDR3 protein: CAIRRDLAQAENSPLHF.

This CDR3 reads CAGRVPDRESSYTF. The rearrangement uses TRBV4-3 and TRBJ1-2; TCRdb calls TRBD1, which cannot be checked without DNA. This CDR3 contains 14 residues. The germline CDR1 and CDR2 sequences are LGHNA and YSLEER.